These T cell receptor beta chains were read from a single sample in a study of blood T cell repertoires in COVID-19. The data were produced by immunoSEQ multiplex PCR, yet TCRdb's version contains in-frame clones alone and is incomplete. Among over 200,000 clones, 88% were seen once, and the ten largest hold approximately 3.5%. Sequences were obtained from PBMCs or T cells enriched from blood (not recorded which). The receptors were sampled from a woman in her twenties or thirties who had been exposed to COVID-19. Both conserved end residues are part of each CDR3. The D gene is left open where the match is weak. Some rows have no size entry. The others give once, few or many, or a class for an expanded clone.

V gene,D gene,clone size,J gene,CDR3 DNA,CDR3 protein
TRBV11-3,NA,NA,TRBJ1-1,TGTGCCAGCAGCGCGAACCGAAACACTGAAGCTTTCTTT,CASSANRNTEAFF
TRBV3-1/TRBV3-2,NA,NA,TRBJ1-6,TGTGCCAGCAGCCAAGAAGACAGTCGGTCACCCCTCCACTTT,CASSQEDSRSPLHF
TRBV5-1,TRBD2,NA,TRBJ2-3,TGCGCCAGCAGCTTGGGGGGACTAGCGGGCCACACAGATACGCAGTATTTT,CASSLGGLAGHTDTQYF
TRBV2,NA,NA,TRBJ1-2,TGTGCCAGCAGTGAAGCGGGTGGTACGGGGGAGGGCTATGGCTACACCTTC,CASSEAGGTGEGYGYTF
TRBV25-1,TRBD2,NA,TRBJ2-3,TGTGCCAGCAGTGATACCAGGACTAGCGGGATAGATACGCAGTATTTT,CASSDTRTSGIDTQYF
TRBV7-2,NA,NA,TRBJ1-2,TGTGCCAGCAGCTTATCGGGCAGGGTGCATGGCTACACCTTC,CASSLSGRVHGYTF
TRBV11-1,NA,NA,TRBJ1-2,TGTGCCAGCAGCAAAATCCCAGGGGCGAACTATGGCTACACCTTC,CASSKIPGANYGYTF
TRBV10-3,NA,NA,TRBJ2-5,TGTGCCATCAGTCCGACTTCGGAGACCCAGTACTTC,CAISPTSETQYF
TRBV30,TRBD2,NA,TRBJ2-1,TGTGCCTGGGGCGGGAGGGTAAATGAGCAGTTCTTC,CAWGGRVNEQFF
TRBV5-1,TRBD1,NA,TRBJ1-5,TGCGCCAGCAGTAGGGGACAGGGGAGCAATCAGCCCCAGCATTTT,CASSRGQGSNQPQHF
TRBV6-5,NA,NA,TRBJ1-6,TGTGCCAGCAGTTACTCGACGGGGGGCTCACCCCTCCACTTT,CASSYSTGGSPLHF
TRBV28,NA,NA,TRBJ1-5,TGTGCCAGCAGTTTATTAGGGGAAAATCAGCCCCAGCATTTT,CASSLLGENQPQHF
TRBV19,NA,NA,TRBJ2-5,TGTGCCAGTAGTTCGACAGGCCAAGAGACCCAGTACTTC,CASSSTGQETQYF
TRBV19,TRBD1,NA,TRBJ2-7,TGTGCCAGTAGTATGGGGGACAGGGGGCTTACAGACGAGCAGTACTTC,CASSMGDRGLTDEQYF
TRBV13,NA,NA,TRBJ2-2,TGTGCCAGCAGCTTTGGCGACAGATCGAACACCGGGGAGCTGTTTTTT,CASSFGDRSNTGELFF
TRBV11-2,NA,few,TRBJ1-3,TGTGCCAGCAGCCCAGGAAACACCATATATTTT,CASSPGNTIYF
TRBV3-1/TRBV3-2,NA,NA,TRBJ2-3,TGTGCCAGCAGCCAACACACAGATACGCAGTATTTT,CASSQHTDTQYF
TRBV18,TRBD1,NA,TRBJ1-2,TGTGCCAGCTCAGTGGGGACAGGGCCCGGCTACACCTTC,CASSVGTGPGYTF
TRBV3-1/TRBV3-2,TRBD2,once,TRBJ2-1,TGTGCCAGCAGCCAAGATTTGGGCCTAGCGGGGACAAATGAGCAGTTCTTC,CASSQDLGLAGTNEQFF
TRBV30,NA,NA,TRBJ2-7,TGTGCCTGGACCGACGGAGCCTACGAGCAGTACTTC,CAWTDGAYEQYF
TRBV27,TRBD1,NA,TRBJ2-5,TGTGCCAGCAGCGACCTACAGGGGGTTGAGGAGACCCAGTACTTC,CASSDLQGVEETQYF
TRBV5-1,TRBD1,NA,TRBJ2-7,TGCGCCAGCAGCTCCGGGACAGGTGGTTACGAGCAGTACTTC,CASSSGTGGYEQYF
TRBV5-6,TRBD2,NA,TRBJ2-5,TGTGCCAGCAGCTTGCCCGGACTAGCGGGAGTAGAGACCCAGTACTTC,CASSLPGLAGVETQYF
TRBV5-1,NA,NA,TRBJ1-1,TGCGCCAGCAGCTTGGATGTACAGGGATATGAAGCTTTCTTT,CASSLDVQGYEAFF
TRBV11-2,NA,few,TRBJ2-1,TGTGCCAGCAGCTTAGTCCGGGGGTCAGGCAATGAGCAGTTCTTC,CASSLVRGSGNEQFF
TRBV7-2,TRBD1,NA,TRBJ1-2,TGTGCCAGCAGCTTAGGGGGACAGGGGCATGGCTACACCTTC,CASSLGGQGHGYTF
TRBV5-1,TRBD2,NA,TRBJ2-4,TGCGCCAGCAGCTTGGTCGCGGGAGCGGGCGAAAACATTCAGTACTTC,CASSLVAGAGENIQYF
TRBV6-6,TRBD1,NA,TRBJ2-3,TGTGCCAGCAGTCCCCCCGGGACAGGGGGTACAGATACGCAGTATTTT,CASSPPGTGGTDTQYF
TRBV7-6,TRBD1,NA,TRBJ1-1,TGTGCCAGCAGCCCACCACAGACAGGGGTCACTGAAGCTTTCTTT,CASSPPQTGVTEAFF
TRBV4-1,NA,NA,TRBJ2-5,TGCGCCAGCAGCCAAGATGCGGAGGCAGGCCACCAAGAGACCCAGTACTTC,CASSQDAEAGHQETQYF
TRBV3-1/TRBV3-2,TRBD2,NA,TRBJ2-1,TGTGCCAGCAGCCAGGGACTAGCGGGAGGATATGAGCAGTTCTTC,CASSQGLAGGYEQFF
TRBV25-1,TRBD1,NA,TRBJ2-1,TGTGCCAGCAGTGAAATAGGGGGTGGAGGACAGGGCTACAATGAGCAGTTCTTC,CASSEIGGGGQGYNEQFF
TRBV3-1/TRBV3-2,TRBD1,NA,TRBJ2-7,TGTGCCAGCAGCCCTAGACAGGGAGCCTACGAGCAGTACTTC,CASSPRQGAYEQYF
TRBV5-6,TRBD2,NA,TRBJ2-7,TGTGCCAGCAGCTTGGAGGTAGCGGGAACTCCTAGCTACGAGCAGTACTTC,CASSLEVAGTPSYEQYF
TRBV6-1,NA,once,TRBJ2-3,TGTGCCAGCAGTGAAGGGGCTTTCGCAGATACGCAGTATTTT,CASSEGAFADTQYF
TRBV4-1,TRBD1,many,TRBJ2-7,TGCGCCAGCAGCTCGCCAGGGGGAATCTACGAGCAGTACTTC,CASSSPGGIYEQYF
TRBV9,TRBD1,NA,TRBJ1-1,TGTGCCAGCAGCTCCCCGGGACAGATCATCACTGAAGCTTTCTTT,CASSSPGQIITEAFF
TRBV3-1/TRBV3-2,TRBD2,NA,TRBJ2-1,TGTGCCAGCAGCCAAAATAGCGGGAGGGCCGTTGAGCAGTTCTTC,CASSQNSGRAVEQFF
TRBV5-4,TRBD1,NA,TRBJ2-2,TGTGCCAGCAGCCCCCGGGACAGGGGCTTCGGGGAGCTGTTTTTT,CASSPRDRGFGELFF
TRBV5-1,TRBD1,NA,TRBJ1-2,TGCGCCAGCAGCTTGCCAGGCCCCCGACAGGGGGATGGCTACACCTTC,CASSLPGPRQGDGYTF
TRBV6-4,NA,NA,TRBJ1-2,TGTGCCAGCAGTGACTCGACAGCAGCCTACACCTTC,CASSDSTAAYTF
TRBV4-1,NA,NA,TRBJ1-4,TGCGCCAGCAGCACCCCGCAGGGAAGCTTTTGGGAAAAACTGTTTTTT,CASSTPQGSFWEKLFF